The subject of this entry is one T cell receptor (beta chain). Its antigen is currently unknown. Preparation of the TCRbeta library involved a method that used unique molecular identifiers. A single record per CDR3 protein comes from TCRdb applying MiXCR to the PCR reads. The data hold some 150,000 distinct CDR3 sequences, with 8% to 10% observed a single time. Germline V gives CDR1 GTSNPN, CDR2 SVGIG (reference sequence). CDR3 length: 14 amino acids. V dropped 4 bases and J dropped 3 bases, with 15 bases sitting between them. The data belong to a study of T-cell reconstitution after alpha-beta-depleted transplantation in children. The study's findings and limits: Where some patients showed high TCRbeta diversity at day 60, it came from recipient T cells and thymic progenitors that had survived. T-cell numbers and diversity one year post-transplant derived largely from freshly generated T cells. Several hundred expanded graft clones reportedly supplied alpha-beta T cells about two months after transplant.

Sequenced material: PBMCs, mostly from graft donor cells, taken 180 days after TCRalphabeta/CD19-depleted stem cell transplant. The chain has TRBV30 and TRBJ1-2; D is possibly TRBD1 (6 bases). This clonotype was obtained from a female patient aged 2-15 years who had a stem cell transplant for congenital amegakaryocytic thrombocytopenia, so the T cells may come from the graft donor. The CDR3 loop is CAWKRQGLDYGYTF. The DNA of the CDR3 is TGTGCCTGGAAACGGCAGGGGCTAGACTATGGCTACACCTTC.